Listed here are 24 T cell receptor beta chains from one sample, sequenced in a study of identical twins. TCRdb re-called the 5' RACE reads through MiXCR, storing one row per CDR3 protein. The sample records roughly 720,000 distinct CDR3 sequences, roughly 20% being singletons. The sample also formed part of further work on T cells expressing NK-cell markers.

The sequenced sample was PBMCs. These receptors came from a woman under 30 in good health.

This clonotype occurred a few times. CDR3 nucleotide sequence: TGCAGTGCTGGAAGGACTAGCGGGATCCCAGCAGATACGCAGTATTTT. This codes for CSAGRTSGIPADTQYF. The chain has TRBV20-1 and TRBJ2-3, with 12 bases that match TRBD2. J lost 4 bases, V lost 5 bases, and 10 bases had no gene match. The CDR3 covers 16 residues. Germline V gene data show CDR1 as DFQATT and CDR2 as SNEGSKA (reference sequence).

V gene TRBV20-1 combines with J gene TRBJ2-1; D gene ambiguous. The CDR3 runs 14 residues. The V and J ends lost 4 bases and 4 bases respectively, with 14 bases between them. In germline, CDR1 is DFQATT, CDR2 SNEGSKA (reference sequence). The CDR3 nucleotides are TGCAGTGCTAAGAGTGTCCTAACTTACAATGAGCAGTTCTTC. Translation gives CSAKSVLTYNEQFF.

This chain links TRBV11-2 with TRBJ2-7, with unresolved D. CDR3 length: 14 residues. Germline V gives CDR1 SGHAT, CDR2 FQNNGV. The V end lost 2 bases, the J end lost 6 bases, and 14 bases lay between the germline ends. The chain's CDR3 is CASSLLRTVGEQYF. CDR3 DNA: TGTGCCAGCAGCTTACTCCGGACGGTTGGCGAGCAGTACTTC.

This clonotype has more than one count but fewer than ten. The CDR3 nucleotides read TGTGCCAGGGGGTCGACACCGGATAATGAAAAACTGTTTTTT. Its protein product is CARGSTPDNEKLFF. The V call is TRBV6-1, the J call TRBJ1-4, with D unresolved. This CDR3 region has 14 residues. The germline gives CDR1 MNHNS, CDR2 SASEGT. Trimming removed 9 bases at V and 4 bases at J, with 15 bases between.

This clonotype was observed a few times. The CDR3 DNA follows: TGCAGTGCCTTTGGGCGGGGAGACCACGAGCAGTACTTC. Translated: CSAFGRGDHEQYF. The J gene is TRBJ2-7, the V gene TRBV20-1; maybe TRBD2 (6 bases). Trimming cost V 6 bases and J 5 bases, with 17 bases left between them. Germline loops: CDR1 DFQATT, CDR2 SNEGSKA (reference sequence). This CDR3 is 13 amino acids long.

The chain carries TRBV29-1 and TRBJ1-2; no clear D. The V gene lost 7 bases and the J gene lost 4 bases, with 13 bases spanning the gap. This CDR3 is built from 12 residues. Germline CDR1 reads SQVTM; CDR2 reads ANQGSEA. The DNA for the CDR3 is TGCAGCGCCGGGTCGCAGGTCTATGGCTACACCTTC. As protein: CSAGSQVYGYTF.

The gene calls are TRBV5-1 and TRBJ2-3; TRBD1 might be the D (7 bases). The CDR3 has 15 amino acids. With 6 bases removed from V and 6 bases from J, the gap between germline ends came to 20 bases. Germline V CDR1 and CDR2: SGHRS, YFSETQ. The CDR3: CASTIGGTARDTQYF. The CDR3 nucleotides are TGCGCCAGCACCATAGGCGGGACAGCGAGGGATACGCAGTATTTT.

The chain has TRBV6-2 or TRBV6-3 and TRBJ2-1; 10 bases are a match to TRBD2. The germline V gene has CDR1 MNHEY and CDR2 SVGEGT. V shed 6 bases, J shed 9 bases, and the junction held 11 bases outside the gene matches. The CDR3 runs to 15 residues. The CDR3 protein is CASRPALAGVSEQFF. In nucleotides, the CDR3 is TGTGCCAGCAGGCCAGCCCTAGCGGGAGTAAGTGAGCAGTTCTTC.

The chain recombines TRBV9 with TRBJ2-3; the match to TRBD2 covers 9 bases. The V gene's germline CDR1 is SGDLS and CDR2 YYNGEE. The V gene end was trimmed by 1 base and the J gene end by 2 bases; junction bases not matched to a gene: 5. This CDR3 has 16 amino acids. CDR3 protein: CASSVLAGIPTDTQYF. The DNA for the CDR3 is TGTGCCAGCAGCGTACTAGCGGGGATCCCCACAGATACGCAGTATTTT.

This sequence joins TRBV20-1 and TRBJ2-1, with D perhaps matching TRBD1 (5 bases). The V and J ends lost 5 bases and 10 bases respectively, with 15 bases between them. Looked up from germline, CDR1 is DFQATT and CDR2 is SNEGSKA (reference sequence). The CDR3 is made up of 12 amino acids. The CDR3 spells CSAGQDRGEQFF. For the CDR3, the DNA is TGCAGTGCTGGACAAGATAGGGGAGAGCAGTTCTTC.

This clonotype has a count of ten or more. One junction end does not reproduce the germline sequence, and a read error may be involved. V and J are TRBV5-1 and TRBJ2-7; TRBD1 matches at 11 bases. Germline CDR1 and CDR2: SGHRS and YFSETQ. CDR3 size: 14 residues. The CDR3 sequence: CASSLGQGGYEQYF. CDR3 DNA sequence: TGTGCCAGCAGCTTGGGACAGGGGGGCTACGAGCAGTACTTC.

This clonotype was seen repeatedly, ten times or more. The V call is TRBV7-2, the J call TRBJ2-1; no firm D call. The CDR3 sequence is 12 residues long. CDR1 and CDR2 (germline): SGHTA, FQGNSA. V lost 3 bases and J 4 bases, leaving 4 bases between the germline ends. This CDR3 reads CASSLPYNEQFF. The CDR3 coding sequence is TGTGCCAGCAGCTTGCCGTACAATGAGCAGTTCTTC.

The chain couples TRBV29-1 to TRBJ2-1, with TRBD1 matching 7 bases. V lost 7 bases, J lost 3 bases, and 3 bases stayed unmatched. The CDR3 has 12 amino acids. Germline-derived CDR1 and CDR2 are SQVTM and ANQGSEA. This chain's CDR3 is CSARDSYNEQFF. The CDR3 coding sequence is TGCAGCGCCCGGGACAGCTACAATGAGCAGTTCTTC.

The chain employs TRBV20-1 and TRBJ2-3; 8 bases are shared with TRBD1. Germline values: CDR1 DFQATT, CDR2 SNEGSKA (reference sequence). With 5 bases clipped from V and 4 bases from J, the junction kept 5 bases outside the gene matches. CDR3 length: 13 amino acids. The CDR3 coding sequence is TGCAGTGCTGCAACAGGGGGTGCAGATACGCAGTATTTT. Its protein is CSAATGGADTQYF.

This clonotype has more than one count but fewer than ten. The CDR3 here is CASSERVSPQGEQFF. The CDR3 DNA is TGTGCCAGCAGCGAGCGGGTCAGCCCCCAGGGTGAGCAGTTCTTC. J is TRBJ2-1 and V is TRBV2; tentative D call: TRBD2 (6 bases). Trimming pared 6 bases from V and 9 bases from J, leaving 21 bases between. There are 15 residues in the CDR3. CDR1 and CDR2 (germline): SNHLY, FYNNEI.

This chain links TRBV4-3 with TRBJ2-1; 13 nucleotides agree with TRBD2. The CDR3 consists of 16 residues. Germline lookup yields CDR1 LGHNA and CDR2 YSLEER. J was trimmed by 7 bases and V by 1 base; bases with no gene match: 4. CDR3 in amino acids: CASSQGPGLAGNEQFF. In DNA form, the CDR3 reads TGCGCCAGCAGCCAAGGCCCGGGACTAGCGGGAAATGAGCAGTTCTTC.

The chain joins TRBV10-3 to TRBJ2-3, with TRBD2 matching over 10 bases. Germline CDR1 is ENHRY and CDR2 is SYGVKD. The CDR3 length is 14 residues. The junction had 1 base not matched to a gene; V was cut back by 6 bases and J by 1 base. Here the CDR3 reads CAIRGTSGTDTQYF. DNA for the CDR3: TGTGCCATCAGGGGGACTAGCGGCACAGATACGCAGTATTTT.

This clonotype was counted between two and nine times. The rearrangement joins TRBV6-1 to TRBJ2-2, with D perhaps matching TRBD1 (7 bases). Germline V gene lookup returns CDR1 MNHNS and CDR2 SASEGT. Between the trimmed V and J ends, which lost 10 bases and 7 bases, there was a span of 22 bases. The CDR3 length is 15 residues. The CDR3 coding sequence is TGTGCCACCCAGGGGGGTTCGTCAGGGGGCGGGGAGCTGTTTTTT. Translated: CATQGGSSGGGELFF.

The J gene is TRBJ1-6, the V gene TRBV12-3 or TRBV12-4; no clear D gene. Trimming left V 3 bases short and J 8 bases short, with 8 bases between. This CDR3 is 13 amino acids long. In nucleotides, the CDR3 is TGTGCCAGCAGTTTGGGCGGTTATTCACCCCTCCACTTT. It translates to CASSLGGYSPLHF.

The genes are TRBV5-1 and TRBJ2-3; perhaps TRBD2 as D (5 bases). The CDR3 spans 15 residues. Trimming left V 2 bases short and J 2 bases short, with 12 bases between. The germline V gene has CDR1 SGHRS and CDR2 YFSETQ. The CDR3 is CASSFGNDYTDTQYF. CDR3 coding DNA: TGCGCCAGCAGCTTCGGCAACGACTACACAGATACGCAGTATTTT. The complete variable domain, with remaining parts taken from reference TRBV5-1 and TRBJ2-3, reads KAGVTQTPRYLIKTRGQQVTLSCSPISGHRSVSWYQQTPGQGLQFLFEYFSETQRNKGNFPGRFSGRQFSNSRSEMNVSTLELGDSALYLCASSFGNDYTDTQYFGPGTRLTVL.

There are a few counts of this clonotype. DNA for the CDR3: TGTGCCAGCAGCTCTCTCTGGCGAGGGACAGATACGCAGTATTTT. It codes for CASSSLWRGTDTQYF. The chain joins TRBV11-2 to TRBJ2-3; D possibly corresponds to TRBD2 (5 bases). This CDR3 comprises 15 residues. With 4 bases removed from V and 3 bases from J, the gap between germline ends came to 14 bases. Per the germline V gene, CDR1 is SGHAT and CDR2 is FQNNGV.

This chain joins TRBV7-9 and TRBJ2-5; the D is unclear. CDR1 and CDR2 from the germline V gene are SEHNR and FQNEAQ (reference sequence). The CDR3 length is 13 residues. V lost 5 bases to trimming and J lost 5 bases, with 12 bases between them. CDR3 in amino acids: CASSPSQKETQYF. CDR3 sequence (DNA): TGTGCCAGCAGCCCTTCGCAGAAGGAGACCCAGTACTTC.

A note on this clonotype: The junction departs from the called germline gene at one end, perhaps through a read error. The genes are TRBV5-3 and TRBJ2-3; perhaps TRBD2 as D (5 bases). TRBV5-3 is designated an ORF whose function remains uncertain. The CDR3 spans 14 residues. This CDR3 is CARSLEALTDTQYF. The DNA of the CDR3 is TGTGCCAGGAGCTTGGAGGCACTCACAGATACGCAGTATTTT.

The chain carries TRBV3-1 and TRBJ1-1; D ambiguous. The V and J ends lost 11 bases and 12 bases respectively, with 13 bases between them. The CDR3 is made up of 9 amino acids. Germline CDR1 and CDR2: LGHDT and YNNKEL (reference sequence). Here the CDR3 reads CAAGDKPFF. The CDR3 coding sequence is TGTGCCGCAGGTGACAAGCCTTTCTTT.